The entry that follows covers one T cell receptor (beta chain) sequence. The sample is drawn from a study of CD8 T cells in Susac syndrome. Random hexamers were used to reverse transcribe the RNA input (roughly 0.5 to 1 ug). Amplification of the TCR beta CDR3 was carried out by immunoSEQ multiplex PCR, which spanned a total of 54 Vbeta and 13 Jbeta segments. TCRdb processed the immunoSEQ multiplex PCR reads anew with MiXCR; each CDR3 protein has one entry. The sample lists approximately 200,000 distinct CDR3 sequences, roughly 95% occurring once. Deletions cut 9 bases from V and 4 bases from J, with 9 bases between. This CDR3 has 12 amino acids. Germline V gene lookup returns CDR1 SNHLY and CDR2 FYNNEI.

This clonotype originated in a human donor with multiple sclerosis. Sequencing used CD4+ T cells from PBMCs. V usage is TRBV2 and J usage is TRBJ2-2; a weak D match, TRBD2 (5 bases). The CDR3 here is CARSGSTGELFF. CDR3 sequence (DNA): TGTGCCAGAAGCGGCTCCACCGGGGAGCTGTTTTTT.